This T cell receptor (beta chain) was sequenced in a study of a mutant IDH1 vaccine in newly diagnosed glioma. At the level of the study: Patients received vaccination from 4-6 weeks after radiotherapy alone, or with temozolomide cycles. Treated patients comprised approximately 62% males and approximately 38% females, mean age approximately 37 years. Overall study findings and caveats: Of all patients, around 94% showed vaccine-induced immune responses. Apparently unrelated to pseudoprogression were changes in the top peripheral T cell clonotypes.

A remark on this clone: What it binds is unknown.

Time point specified: week 5, during vaccination. The study gave 300 ug of mutant IDH1 20-mer peptide per vaccine dose, with topical imiquimod. Per germline, CDR1 SGHTA and CDR2 FQGNSA. V lost 0 bases and J 1 base, leaving 6 bases between the germline ends. The CDR3 covers 14 residues. Profiled with immunoSEQ multiplex PCR; TCRdb holds only in-frame clones, not every one. The sample lists 37,000 or so clones; around 85% were seen once. The rearrangement uses TRBV7-2 and TRBJ1-1; unclear D gene. Source: PBMCs, taken from a glioma patient whose treatment included an IDH1 peptide vaccine. The origin of this receptor is a man between 25 and 39 years old with glioma. CDR3 region: CASSLAPGNTEAFF. As DNA, the CDR3 is TGTGCCAGCAGCTTAGCCCCAGGGAACACTGAAGCTTTCTTT.